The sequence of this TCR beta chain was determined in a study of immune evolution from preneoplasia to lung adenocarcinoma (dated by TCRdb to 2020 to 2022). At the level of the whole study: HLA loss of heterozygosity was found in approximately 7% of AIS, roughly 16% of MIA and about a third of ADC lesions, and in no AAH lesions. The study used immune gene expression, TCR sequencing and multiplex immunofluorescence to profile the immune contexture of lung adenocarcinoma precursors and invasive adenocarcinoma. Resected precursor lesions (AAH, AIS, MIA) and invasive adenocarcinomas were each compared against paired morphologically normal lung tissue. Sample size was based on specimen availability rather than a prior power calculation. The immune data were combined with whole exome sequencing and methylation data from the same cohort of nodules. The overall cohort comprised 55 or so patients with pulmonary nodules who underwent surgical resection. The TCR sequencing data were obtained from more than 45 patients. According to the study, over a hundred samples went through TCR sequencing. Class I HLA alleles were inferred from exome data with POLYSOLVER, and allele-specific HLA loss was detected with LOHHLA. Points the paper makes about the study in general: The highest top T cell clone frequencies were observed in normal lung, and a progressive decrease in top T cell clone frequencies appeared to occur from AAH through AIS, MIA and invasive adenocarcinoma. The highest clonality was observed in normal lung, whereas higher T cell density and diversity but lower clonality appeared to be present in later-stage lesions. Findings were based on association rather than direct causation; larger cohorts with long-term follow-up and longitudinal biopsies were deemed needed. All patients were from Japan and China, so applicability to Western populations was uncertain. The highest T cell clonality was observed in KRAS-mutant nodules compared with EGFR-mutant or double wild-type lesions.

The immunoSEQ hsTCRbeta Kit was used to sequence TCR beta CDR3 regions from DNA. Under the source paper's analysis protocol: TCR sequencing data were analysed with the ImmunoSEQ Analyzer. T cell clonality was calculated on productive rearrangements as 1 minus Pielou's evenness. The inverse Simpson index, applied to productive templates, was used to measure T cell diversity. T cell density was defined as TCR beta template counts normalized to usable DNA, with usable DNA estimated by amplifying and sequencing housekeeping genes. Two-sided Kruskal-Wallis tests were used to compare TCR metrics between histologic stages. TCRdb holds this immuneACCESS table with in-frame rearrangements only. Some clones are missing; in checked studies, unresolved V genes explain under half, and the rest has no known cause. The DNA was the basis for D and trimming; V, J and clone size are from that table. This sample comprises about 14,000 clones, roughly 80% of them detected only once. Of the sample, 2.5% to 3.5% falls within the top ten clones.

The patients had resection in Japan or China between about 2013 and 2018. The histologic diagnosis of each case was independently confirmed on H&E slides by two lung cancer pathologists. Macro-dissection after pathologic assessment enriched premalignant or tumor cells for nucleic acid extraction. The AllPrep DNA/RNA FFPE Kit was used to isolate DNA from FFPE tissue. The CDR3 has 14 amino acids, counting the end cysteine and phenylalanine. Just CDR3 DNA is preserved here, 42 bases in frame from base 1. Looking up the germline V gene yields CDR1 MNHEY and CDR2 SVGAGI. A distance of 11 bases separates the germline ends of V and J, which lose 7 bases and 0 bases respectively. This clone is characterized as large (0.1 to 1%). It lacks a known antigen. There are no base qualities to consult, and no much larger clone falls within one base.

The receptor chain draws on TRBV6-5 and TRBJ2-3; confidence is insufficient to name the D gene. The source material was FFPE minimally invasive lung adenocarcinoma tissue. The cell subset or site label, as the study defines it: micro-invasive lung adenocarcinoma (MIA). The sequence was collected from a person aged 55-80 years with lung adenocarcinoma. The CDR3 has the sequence CASIGSSSTDTQYF. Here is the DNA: TGTGCCAGCATAGGTTCGAGCAGCACAGATACGCAGTATTTT.